This record covers a single T cell receptor beta chain. The antigen is unknown. The data were obtained in a study of beta chain features in type 1 diabetes. Broader study findings: Highly expressing activated T cells could be over-counted with a cDNA template. Compared with healthy donors, patients appeared to share more similar naive, central memory and regulatory TCRB repertoires.

Since all of the isolated RNA was reverse transcribed, expressed TCRB transcripts were what got sequenced. Produced via immunoSEQ multiplex PCR; TCRdb's table is partial and in-frame only. Among about 290,000 clones listed, approximately 8% were seen once. Purity (above 98%) was reached by all sorted populations. The sample comprised central memory CD4+ T cells from blood. This TCR came from a woman under 30 in good health.

CDR3 in amino acids: CASSEYRSADLVNEQFF. As DNA, the CDR3 is TGTGCCAGCAGTGAATACAGGTCGGCCGACTTGGTCAATGAGCAGTTCTTC. The chain recombines TRBV25-1 with TRBJ2-1, with D uncertain. This CDR3 spans 17 amino acids. CDR1 is MGHDK and CDR2 is SYGVNS in the germline V gene. The germline V and J ends were trimmed by 0 bases and 6 bases, with 18 bases remaining between them.